This T cell receptor (beta chain) was captured by sequencing in a study of cytomegalovirus exposure and HLA in healthy donors. Germline V gives CDR1 SQVTM, CDR2 ANQGSEA. CDR3 length equals 15 residues. Losses at the gene ends were 3 bases for V and 4 bases for J; bases not matched to a gene: 10. 13 Jbeta primers and 60 Vbeta primers were used for the PCR. The protocol was immunoSEQ multiplex PCR, while the TCRdb copy is restricted to in-frame clones and leaves out a portion. Altogether about 100,000 clones are present, roughly 80% being singletons, with the ten largest covering roughly 7.1%. The sequencing input was PBMCs. The chain uses TRBV29-1 and TRBJ1-2; 8 nucleotides agree with TRBD1. The receptor comes from a man aged 35-49 years in good health and CMV-seropositive. The CDR3 sequence is CSVEIQGGVGYGYTF. The CDR3 DNA follows: TGCAGCGTTGAGATACAGGGGGGTGTCGGCTATGGCTACACCTTC.